The clone carrying this TCR beta chain was recorded at least ten times. The target antigen is unknown. Trimming left V 6 bases short and J 1 base short, with 12 bases between. CDR3 length: 14 residues. CDR1 is SNHLY, CDR2 FYNNEI, per germline. Making the TCR beta libraries involved quantitative 5'-RACE with molecular barcodes. One entry per CDR3 protein results from TCRdb running MiXCR on the 5' RACE reads. The table lists about 400,000 distinct CDR3 sequences, under 25% of them singletons. The entry originates in a study of CD8 T cells in ankylosing spondylitis. The study's findings and limits: Seven to nine highly homologous variants formed a TCR beta motif that appeared characteristic of ankylosing spondylitis blood. There was reportedly significant enrichment of clones that were disease-linked in matched ankylosing spondylitis synovial fluid. In the blood and synovial fluid of reactive arthritis, some motif variants had been previously reported.

The genes are TRBV2 and TRBJ1-1, with a possible D match to TRBD1 (6 bases). The source is a male donor with ankylosing spondylitis. Sequencing was carried out using blood, either unsorted or a sorted T cell fraction (not recorded which). This CDR3 is CASSADRTNTEAFF. In DNA, the CDR3 is TGTGCCAGCAGCGCTGACAGGACGAACACTGAAGCTTTCTTT. The full variable domain, in which reference TRBV2 and TRBJ1-1 provide the parts outside the CDR3, is EPEVTQTPSHQVTQMGQEVILRCVPISNHLYFYWYRQILGQKVEFLVSFYNNEISEKSEIFDDQFSVERPDGSNFTLKIRSTKLEDSAMYFCASSADRTNTEAFFGQGTRLTVV.